This TCR beta chain was sequenced in a study of blood T cell repertoires in COVID-19 (dated by TCRdb to the early 2020s). A note on the overall study: Samples from collaborators originated in the United States, Italy and Spain and spanned both the acute and convalescent phases of COVID-19. The material from the prospective study consisted of cDNA or gDNA derived from T cells, B-cell-depleted T cells, or PBMCs. Deeply sampled blood TCRbeta repertoires from subjects exposed to, actively infected with, or recovered from COVID-19 were included in the dataset. A freely available public database, intended as a resource for researchers studying the immune response to SARS-CoV-2, is where the repertoires were released. The samples were drawn from two sources: the first 160 participants of the ongoing ImmuneRACE study, and fewer than 1,500 subjects contributed by 6 global collaborators. Nearly every sample came with metadata listing a de-identified subject ID, COVID-19 status, age in years and sex. HLA class I and class II types, where available, came from metadata supplied by the sample provider rather than from assay-based typing. Summary of the overall study and its limitations: Clinical and demographic metadata were provided uncurated, with the amount varying by source and participant.

Compared with germline, V lacks 3 bases and J lacks 6 bases; bases without a gene match: 4. CDR1 is given as MGHRA and CDR2 as YSYEKL, both from the germline V gene. The cysteine opens and the phenylalanine closes a CDR3 of 13 amino acids. The CDR3 DNA has 39 bases and is translated from base 1. The collaborating institutions used their own protocols to collect whole blood in K2EDTA tubes. Collaborator samples were shipped for TCRbeta analysis as frozen whole blood, isolated PBMCs, or DNA extracted from either sample type. Regarding this clone: Its antigen remains unidentified. No much larger clone exists at a distance of one base, and base qualities are not known.

TCRbeta CDR3 regions were amplified from genomic DNA by means of the immunoSEQ Assay, a bias-controlled multiplex PCR. The original methods were these. The number of nucleated cells in each sample was estimated from the amplification of reference gene primers within the assay. To quantify the absolute abundance of each unique TCRbeta CDR3 rearrangement, sequence reads were collapsed and filtered. For each sample, productive Simpson clonality was calculated as the square root of Simpson's diversity index over productive rearrangements. TCRdb retrieved this table from immuneACCESS and kept in-frame rearrangements only. Not all clones are present; in checked studies, unresolved V genes account for under half, and no reason is known for the remainder. Clonal size and the V and J genes are those of that table, whereas D and trimming came from the DNA. For this sample there are about 65,000 clones; under 95% appear just once. In total, the top ten clones hold 1.3% of the sample.

Sequencing was done on a sample of peripheral blood. The TCR was taken from a man in his 60s with acute or convalescent COVID-19. The rearrangement combines TRBV4-1 with TRBJ1-2; 7 junctional bases match TRBD1. CDR3 reads: CASSQTGIHGYTF. The nucleotide sequence is TGCGCCAGCAGCCAGACAGGGATCCATGGCTACACCTTC.